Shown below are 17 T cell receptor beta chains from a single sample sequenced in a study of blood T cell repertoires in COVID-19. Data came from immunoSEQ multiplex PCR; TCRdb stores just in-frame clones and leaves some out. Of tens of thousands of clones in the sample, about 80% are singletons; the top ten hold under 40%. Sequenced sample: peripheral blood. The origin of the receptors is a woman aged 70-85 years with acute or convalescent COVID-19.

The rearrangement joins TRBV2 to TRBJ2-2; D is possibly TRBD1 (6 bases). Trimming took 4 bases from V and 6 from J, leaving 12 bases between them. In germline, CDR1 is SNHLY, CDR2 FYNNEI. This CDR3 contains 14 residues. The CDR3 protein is CASSGQDLAGELFF. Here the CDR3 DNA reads TGTGCCAGCAGTGGACAGGACCTCGCCGGGGAGCTGTTTTTT.

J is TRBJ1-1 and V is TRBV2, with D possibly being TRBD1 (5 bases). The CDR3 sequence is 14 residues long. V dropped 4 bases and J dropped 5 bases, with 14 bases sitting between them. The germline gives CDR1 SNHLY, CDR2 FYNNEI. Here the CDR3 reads CASSVVAGGTEAFF. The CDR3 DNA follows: TGTGCCAGCAGTGTAGTAGCCGGGGGGACTGAAGCTTTCTTT.

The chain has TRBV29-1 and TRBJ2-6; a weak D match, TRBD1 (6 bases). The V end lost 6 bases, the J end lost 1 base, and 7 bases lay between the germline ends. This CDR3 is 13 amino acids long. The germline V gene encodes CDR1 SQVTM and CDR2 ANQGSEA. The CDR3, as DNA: TGCAGCGTCACAGGGTCTGGGGCCAACGTCCTGACTTTC. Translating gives CSVTGSGANVLTF.

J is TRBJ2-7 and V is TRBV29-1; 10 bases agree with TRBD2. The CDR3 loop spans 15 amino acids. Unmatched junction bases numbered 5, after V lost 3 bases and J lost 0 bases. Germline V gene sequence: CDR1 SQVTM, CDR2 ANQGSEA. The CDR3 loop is CSVDTSSGSSYEQYF. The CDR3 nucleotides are TGCAGCGTTGATACGTCTAGCGGGAGCTCCTACGAGCAGTACTTC.

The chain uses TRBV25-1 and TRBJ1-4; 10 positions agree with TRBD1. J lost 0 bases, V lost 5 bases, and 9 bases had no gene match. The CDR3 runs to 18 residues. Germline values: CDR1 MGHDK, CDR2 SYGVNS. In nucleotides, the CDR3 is TGTGCCAGCAGTAGGGGACAGGGGCTGGGAACAACTAATGAAAAACTGTTTTTT. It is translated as CASSRGQGLGTTNEKLFF.

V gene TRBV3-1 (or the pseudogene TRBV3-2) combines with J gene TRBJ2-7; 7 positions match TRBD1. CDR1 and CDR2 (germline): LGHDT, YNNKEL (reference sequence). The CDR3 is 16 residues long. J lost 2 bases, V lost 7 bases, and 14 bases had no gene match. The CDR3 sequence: CASTPREDRLTYEQYF. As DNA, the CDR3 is TGTGCCAGCACCCCTCGTGAGGACAGGCTCACCTACGAGCAGTACTTC.

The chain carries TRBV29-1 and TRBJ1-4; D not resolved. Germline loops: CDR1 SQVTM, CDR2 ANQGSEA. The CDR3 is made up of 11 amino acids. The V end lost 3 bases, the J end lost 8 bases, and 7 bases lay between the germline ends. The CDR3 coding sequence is TGCAGCGTTGACTCGGGGGAAAAACTGTTTTTT. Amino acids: CSVDSGEKLFF.

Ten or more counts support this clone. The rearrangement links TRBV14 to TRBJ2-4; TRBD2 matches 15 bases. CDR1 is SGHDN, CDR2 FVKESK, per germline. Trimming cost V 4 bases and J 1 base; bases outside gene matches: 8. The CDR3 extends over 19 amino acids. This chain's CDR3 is CASSPGLAGGRSAKNIQYF. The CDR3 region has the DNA TGTGCCAGCAGCCCCGGACTAGCGGGGGGGCGGTCGGCCAAAAACATTCAGTACTTC.

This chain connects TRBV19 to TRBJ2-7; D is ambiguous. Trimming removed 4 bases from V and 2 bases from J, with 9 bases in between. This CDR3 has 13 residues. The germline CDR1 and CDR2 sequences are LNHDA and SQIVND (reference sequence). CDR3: CASSTTGTYEQYF. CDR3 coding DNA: TGTGCCAGTAGTACGACTGGAACCTACGAGCAGTACTTC.

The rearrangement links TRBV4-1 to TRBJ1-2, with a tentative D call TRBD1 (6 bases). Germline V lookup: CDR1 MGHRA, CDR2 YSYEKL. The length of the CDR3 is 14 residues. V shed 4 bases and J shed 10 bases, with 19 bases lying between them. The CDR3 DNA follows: TGCGCCAGCAGCCTCGAGGGACAAGGCCCTGACTACACCTTC. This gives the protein CASSLEGQGPDYTF.

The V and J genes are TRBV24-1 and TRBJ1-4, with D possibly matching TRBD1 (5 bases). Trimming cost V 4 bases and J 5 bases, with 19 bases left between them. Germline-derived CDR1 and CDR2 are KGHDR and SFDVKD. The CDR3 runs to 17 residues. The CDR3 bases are TGTGCCACCAGTGAGCCCCTCGGGGGGGGAGGGAATGAAAAACTGTTTTTT. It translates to CATSEPLGGGGNEKLFF.

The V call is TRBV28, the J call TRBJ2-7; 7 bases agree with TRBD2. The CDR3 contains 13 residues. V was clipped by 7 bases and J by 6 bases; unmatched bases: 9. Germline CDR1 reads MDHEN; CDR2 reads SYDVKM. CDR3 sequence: CASTSGRGIEQYF. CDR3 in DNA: TGTGCCAGCACCTCGGGGAGGGGTATCGAGCAGTACTTC.

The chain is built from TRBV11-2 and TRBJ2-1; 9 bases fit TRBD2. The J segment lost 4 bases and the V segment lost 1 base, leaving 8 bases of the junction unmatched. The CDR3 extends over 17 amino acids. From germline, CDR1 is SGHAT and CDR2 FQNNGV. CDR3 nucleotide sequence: TGTGCCAGCAGCTTAGTAGGCGGGAGGGCCGTTTACAATGAGCAGTTCTTC. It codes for CASSLVGGRAVYNEQFF.

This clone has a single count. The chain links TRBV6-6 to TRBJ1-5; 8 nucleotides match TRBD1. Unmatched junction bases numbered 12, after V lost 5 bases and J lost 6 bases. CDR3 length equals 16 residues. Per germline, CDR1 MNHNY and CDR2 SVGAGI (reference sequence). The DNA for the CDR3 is TGTGCCAGCAGTCGACAGGGGACCGAAGGGAGTCAGCCCCAGCATTTT. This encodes CASSRQGTEGSQPQHF.

Here the CDR3 reads CASSYGRQANQPQHF. The CDR3 nucleotides read TGTGCCAGCAGTTACGGGAGACAGGCTAATCAGCCCCAGCATTTT. This chain connects TRBV6-6 to TRBJ1-5; TRBD1 is a possible D gene (6 bases). Per germline, CDR1 MNHNY and CDR2 SVGAGI (reference sequence). The V gene lost 2 bases and the J gene lost 4 bases, with 12 bases spanning the gap. The CDR3 length is 15 residues.

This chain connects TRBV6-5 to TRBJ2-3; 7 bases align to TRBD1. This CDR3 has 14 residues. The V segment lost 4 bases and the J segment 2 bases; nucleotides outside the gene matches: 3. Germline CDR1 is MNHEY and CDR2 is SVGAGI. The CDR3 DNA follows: TGTGCCAGCAGTTTCGAGGGGGCCACAGATACGCAGTATTTT. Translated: CASSFEGATDTQYF.

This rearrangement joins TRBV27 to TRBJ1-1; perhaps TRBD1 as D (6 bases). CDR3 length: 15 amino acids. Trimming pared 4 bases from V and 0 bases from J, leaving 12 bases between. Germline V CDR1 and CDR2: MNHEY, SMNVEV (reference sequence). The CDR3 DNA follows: TGTGCCAGCAGTTCTCGCGGACAGATGAACACTGAAGCTTTCTTT. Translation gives CASSSRGQMNTEAFF.